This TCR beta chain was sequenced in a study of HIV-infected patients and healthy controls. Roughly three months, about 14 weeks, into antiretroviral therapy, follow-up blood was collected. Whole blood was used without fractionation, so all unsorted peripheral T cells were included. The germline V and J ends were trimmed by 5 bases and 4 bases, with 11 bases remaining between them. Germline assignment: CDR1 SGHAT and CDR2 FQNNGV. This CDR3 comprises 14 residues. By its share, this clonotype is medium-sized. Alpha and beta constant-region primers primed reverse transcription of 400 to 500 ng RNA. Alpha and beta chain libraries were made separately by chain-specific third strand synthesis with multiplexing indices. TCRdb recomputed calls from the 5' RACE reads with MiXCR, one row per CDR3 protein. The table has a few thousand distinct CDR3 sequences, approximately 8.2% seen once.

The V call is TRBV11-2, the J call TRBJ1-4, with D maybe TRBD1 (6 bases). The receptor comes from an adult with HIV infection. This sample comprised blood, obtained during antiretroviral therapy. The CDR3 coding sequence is TGTGCCAGCAGCCACAGGGCGGGTAATGAAAAACTGTTTTTT. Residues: CASSHRAGNEKLFF.